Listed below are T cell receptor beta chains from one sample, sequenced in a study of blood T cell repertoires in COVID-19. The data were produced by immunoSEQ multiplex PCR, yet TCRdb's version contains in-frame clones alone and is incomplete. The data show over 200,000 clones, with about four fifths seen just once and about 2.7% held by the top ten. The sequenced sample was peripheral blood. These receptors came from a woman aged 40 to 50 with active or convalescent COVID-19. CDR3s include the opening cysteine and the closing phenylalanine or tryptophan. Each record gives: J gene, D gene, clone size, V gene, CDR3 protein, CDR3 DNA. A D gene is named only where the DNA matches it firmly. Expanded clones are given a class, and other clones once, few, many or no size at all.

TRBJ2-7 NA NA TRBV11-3 CASSGPGTLWEQYF TGTGCCAGCAGCGGCCCCGGGACTCTGTGGGAGCAGTACTTC
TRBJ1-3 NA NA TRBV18 CASSPQGFGNTIYF TGTGCCAGCTCACCACAGGGGTTTGGAAACACCATATATTTT
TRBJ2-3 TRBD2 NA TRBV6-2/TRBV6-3 CASSDGASGGLLTDTQYF TGTGCCAGCAGCGACGGGGCTAGCGGGGGGCTCCTCACAGATACGCAGTATTTT
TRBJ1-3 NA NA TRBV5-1 CASSLGHSGNTIYF TGCGCCAGCAGCTTGGGACACTCTGGAAACACCATATATTTT
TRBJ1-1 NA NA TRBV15 CATSRGDRNTEAFF TGTGCCACCAGCAGAGGCGACAGGAACACTGAAGCTTTCTTT
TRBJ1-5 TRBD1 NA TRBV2 CASSRGTAGNQPQHF TGTGCCAGCAGTCGAGGGACAGCTGGCAATCAGCCCCAGCATTTT
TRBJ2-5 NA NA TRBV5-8 CASSLLETQYF TGTGCCAGCAGCCTACTAGAGACCCAGTACTTC
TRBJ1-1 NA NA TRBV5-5 CASRRDAGGSLNTEAFF TGTGCCAGCAGGAGAGACGCGGGAGGTTCTTTGAACACTGAAGCTTTCTTT
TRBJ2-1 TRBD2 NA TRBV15 CATSRDRGGRNEQFF TGTGCCACCAGCAGAGATCGCGGGGGTAGGAATGAGCAGTTCTTC
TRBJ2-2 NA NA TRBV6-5 CASSYRAGYGELFF TGTGCCAGCAGTTACCGGGCAGGGTACGGGGAGCTGTTTTTT
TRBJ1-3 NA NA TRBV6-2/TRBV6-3 CASSGTSGNTIYF TGTGCCAGCAGCGGGACATCCGGAAACACCATATATTTT
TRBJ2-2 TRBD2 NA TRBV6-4 CASSAGLAGTGELFF TGTGCCAGCAGTGCTGGACTAGCTGGGACCGGGGAGCTGTTTTTT
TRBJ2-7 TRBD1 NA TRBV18 CASSPGTGISYEQYF TGTGCCAGCTCACCCGGGACAGGGATATCCTACGAGCAGTACTTC
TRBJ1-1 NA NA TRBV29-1 CSIMGGMETEAFF TGCAGCATTATGGGAGGCATGGAGACTGAAGCTTTCTTT
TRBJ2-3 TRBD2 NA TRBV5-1 CASSSSGGTTDTQYF TGCGCCAGCAGCTCCAGCGGGGGGACAACAGATACGCAGTATTTT
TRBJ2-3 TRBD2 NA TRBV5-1 CASSLEPSGREVADTQYF TGCGCCAGCAGCTTGGAGCCTAGCGGGAGGGAGGTCGCAGATACGCAGTATTTT
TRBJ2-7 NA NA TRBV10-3 CAISDAGEIKQYF TGTGCCATCAGTGACGCAGGGGAAATCAAGCAGTACTTC
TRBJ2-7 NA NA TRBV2 CASSAYRSPSYEQYF TGTGCCAGCAGTGCCTACAGGTCCCCCTCCTACGAGCAGTACTTC
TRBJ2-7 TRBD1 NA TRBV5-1 CASTQWTGDNEQYF TGCGCCAGCACCCAATGGACAGGGGACAACGAGCAGTACTTC
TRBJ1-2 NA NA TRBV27 CASSLKLVPNYGYTF TGTGCCAGCAGTTTAAAGTTAGTTCCTAACTATGGCTACACCTTC
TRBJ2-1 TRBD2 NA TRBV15 CATSRDRASGIGEQFF TGTGCCACCAGCAGAGATAGGGCTAGCGGGATAGGTGAGCAGTTCTTC
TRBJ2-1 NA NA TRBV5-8 CASRTKTGYNEQFF TGTGCCAGCAGAACCAAGACTGGCTACAATGAGCAGTTCTTC
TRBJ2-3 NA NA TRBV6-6 CASYGGRGVTDTQYF TGTGCCAGTTACGGGGGTAGGGGTGTCACAGATACGCAGTATTTT
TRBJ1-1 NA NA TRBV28 CASRSEVQAFF TGTGCCAGCAGATCCGAGGTACAAGCTTTCTTT
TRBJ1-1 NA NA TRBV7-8 CASSLGAGEAFF TGTGCCAGCAGCTTAGGGGCGGGCGAGGCTTTCTTT
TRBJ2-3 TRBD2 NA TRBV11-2 CASSWARGGGTDTQYF TGTGCCAGCAGCTGGGCCCGGGGGGGCGGCACAGATACGCAGTATTTT
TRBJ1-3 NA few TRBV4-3 CASSQQGNPGNTIYF TGCGCCAGCAGCCAACAGGGGAACCCTGGAAACACCATATATTTT
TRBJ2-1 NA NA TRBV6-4 CASSDWGGNNEQFF TGTGCCAGCAGTGACTGGGGCGGCAACAATGAGCAGTTCTTC
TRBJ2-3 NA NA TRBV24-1 CATSDRGFTDTQYF TGTGCCACCAGTGATCGCGGGTTCACAGATACGCAGTATTTT
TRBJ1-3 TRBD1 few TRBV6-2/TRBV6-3 CASSYSAGQRNTIYF TGTGCCAGCAGTTACTCGGCGGGACAGAGAAACACCATATATTTT
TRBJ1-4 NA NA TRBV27 CASAQGSVEKLFF TGTGCCAGCGCTCAGGGGTCGGTTGAAAAACTGTTTTTT
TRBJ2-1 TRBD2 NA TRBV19 CASSILGGGNDEQFF TGTGCCAGTAGTATCTTGGGGGGGGGAAACGATGAGCAGTTCTTC
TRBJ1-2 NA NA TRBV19 CASSADIYGYTF TGTGCCAGTAGCGCAGATATCTATGGCTACACCTTC
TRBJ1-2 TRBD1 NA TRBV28 CASSPKTGVFYGYTF TGTGCCAGCAGTCCCAAGACAGGGGTTTTCTATGGCTACACCTTC
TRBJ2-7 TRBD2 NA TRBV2 CASSPTSGSTGYEQYF TGTGCCAGCAGTCCAACTAGCGGTAGTACCGGCTACGAGCAGTACTTC
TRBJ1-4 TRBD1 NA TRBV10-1 CASSLKGQDPTNEKLFF TGCGCCAGCAGTCTAAAGGGACAGGACCCAACTAATGAAAAACTGTTTTTT
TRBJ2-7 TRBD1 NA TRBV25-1 CASSEWDRDESYEQYF TGTGCCAGCAGTGAATGGGACAGGGACGAATCCTACGAGCAGTACTTC
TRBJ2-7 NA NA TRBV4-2 CASSQGPGEQYF TGTGCCAGCAGCCAAGGTCCGGGCGAGCAGTACTTC
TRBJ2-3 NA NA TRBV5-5 CASSLVGAGTDTQYF TGTGCCAGCAGCTTGGTTGGGGCCGGCACAGATACGCAGTATTTT
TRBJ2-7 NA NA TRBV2 CASSGGLVEQYF TGTGCCAGCAGTGGGGGCCTCGTAGAGCAGTACTTC
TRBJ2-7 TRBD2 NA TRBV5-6 CASSSPSGGASYEQYF TGTGCCAGCAGCTCCCCTAGCGGGGGGGCCTCGTACGAGCAGTACTTC
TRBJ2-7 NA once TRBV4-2 CASSLPDSSYEQYF TGTGCCAGCAGCCTCCCAGACAGCTCCTACGAGCAGTACTTC
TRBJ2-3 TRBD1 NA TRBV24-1 CATSDARDSTDTQYF TGTGCCACCAGTGACGCCCGGGACAGTACAGATACGCAGTATTTT
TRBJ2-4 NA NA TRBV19 CASSIPGFDKNIQYF TGTGCCAGTAGTATCCCAGGATTTGACAAAAACATTCAGTACTTC
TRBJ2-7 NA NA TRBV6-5 CASSYGDKHYEQYF TGTGCCAGCAGTTATGGGGACAAACACTACGAGCAGTACTTC
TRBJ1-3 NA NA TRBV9 CASQAGNTIYF TGTGCCTCCCAGGCTGGAAACACCATATATTTT
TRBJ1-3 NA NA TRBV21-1 CASSKVGGPSSGNTIYF TGTGCCAGCAGCAAAGTCGGGGGACCCAGCTCTGGAAACACCATATATTTT
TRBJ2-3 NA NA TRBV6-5 CASSSSAQPVTQYF TGTGCCAGCAGCTCTAGCGCCCAACCTGTTACGCAGTATTTT
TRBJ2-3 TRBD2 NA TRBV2 CASSGRLAGTDTQYF TGTGCCAGCAGTGGCCGACTAGCGGGCACAGATACGCAGTATTTT
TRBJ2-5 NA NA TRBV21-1 CASTRDRGRKTQYF TGTGCCAGCACCAGGGACAGGGGCAGGAAGACCCAGTACTTC
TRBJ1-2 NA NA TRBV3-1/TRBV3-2 CASSPTSRTSDGYTF TGTGCCAGCAGCCCTACGTCCAGGACAAGTGACGGCTACACCTTC